Below are 17 T cell receptor beta chains sequenced from a single sample in a study of STAT5B mutations in CD4+ large granular lymphocyte leukemia. Assay used: immunoSEQ multiplex PCR; TCRdb lists only in-frame clones, some missing. The sample shows around 30,000 clones, 70% to 85% of them seen only once. Material for sequencing was CD4+ T cells from blood buffy coats. The receptor set was obtained from a human donor in good health.

This clone was counted a few times. The J gene is TRBJ1-4, the V gene TRBV5-1; D might be TRBD1 (5 bases). The ends were cut back, 2 bases at V and 7 bases at J, with 12 bases in the middle. Germline loops: CDR1 SGHRS, CDR2 YFSETQ. This CDR3 contains 14 residues. The CDR3 DNA is TGCGCCAGCAGCTTAGGAGGGGCAGGTGAAAAACTGTTTTTT. Protein product: CASSLGGAGEKLFF.

This chain's CDR3 is CASSSGVQETQYF. The CDR3 region has the DNA TGTGCCAGCTCCAGCGGGGTCCAAGAGACCCAGTACTTC. This sequence joins TRBV7-9 and TRBJ2-5; TRBD2 matches 7 bases. The CDR3 loop spans 13 amino acids. V lost 8 bases and J lost 1; bases outside the gene matches: 4. Germline lookup yields CDR1 SEHNR and CDR2 FQNEAQ (reference sequence).

This chain links TRBV6-5 with TRBJ1-1; the D gene is possibly TRBD1 (5 bases). From germline, CDR1 is MNHEY and CDR2 SVGAGI. CDR3 length: 15 residues. V was shortened by 5 bases and J by 1 base, with 14 bases between the two germline ends. DNA for the CDR3: TGTGCCAGCAGTACCCCCATCGGGGGGAACACTGAAGCTTTCTTT. This gives the protein CASSTPIGGNTEAFF.

V and J are TRBV7-8 and TRBJ2-7; the match to TRBD1 covers 7 bases. Germline CDR1 is SGHVS and CDR2 is FQNEAQ. The CDR3 contains 17 residues. V shed 5 bases, J shed 2 bases, and the junction held 15 bases outside the gene matches. CDR3 region: CASSPIPGTALPYEQYF. CDR3 nucleotides: TGTGCCAGCAGCCCAATTCCCGGGACAGCTCTTCCCTACGAGCAGTACTTC. Using reference TRBV7-8 and TRBJ2-7 for the parts outside the CDR3, the full variable domain is GAGVSQSPRYKVAKRGQDVALRCDPISGHVSLFWYQQALGQGPEFLTYFQNEAQLDKSGLPSDRFFAERPEGSVSTLKIQRTQQEDSAVYLCASSPIPGTALPYEQYFGPGTRLTVT.

V is TRBV30 and J is TRBJ2-7; 12 bases are shared with TRBD1. The V gene end was trimmed by 4 bases and the J gene end by 4 bases; junction bases not matched to a gene: 5. Germline loops: CDR1 GTSNPN, CDR2 SVGIG (reference sequence). The CDR3 spans 14 residues. CDR3 sequence: CAWKGQGALYEQYF. CDR3 bases: TGTGCCTGGAAGGGACAGGGGGCTTTGTACGAGCAGTACTTC.

V gene TRBV13 combines with J gene TRBJ2-5; possibly TRBD2 for D (7 bases). This CDR3 has 15 residues. Germline V gene lookup returns CDR1 PRHDT and CDR2 FYEKMQ (reference sequence). V dropped 1 base and J dropped 6 bases, with 15 bases sitting between them. The CDR3 here is CASSLALGGGKTQYF. CDR3 bases: TGTGCCAGCAGCTTAGCCCTAGGGGGGGGGAAGACCCAGTACTTC.

A note on this clone: One end of the junction fails to match germline, which may point to a read error. CDR3 loop: CASSPTSGAPVF. CDR3 DNA sequence: TGTGCCAGCAGCCCGACTAGCGGGGCGCCGGTCTTC. The chain employs TRBV9 and TRBJ2-1; 11 bases map to TRBD2. Germline loops: CDR1 SGDLS, CDR2 YYNGEE. The CDR3 loop spans 12 amino acids.

This rearrangement joins TRBV9 to TRBJ1-2, with 7 bases aligning to TRBD1. This CDR3 is built from 15 residues. Unmatched junction bases numbered 12, after V lost 4 bases and J lost 6 bases. Germline-derived CDR1 and CDR2 are SGDLS and YYNGEE. The DNA for the CDR3 is TGTGCCAGCAGCTCTAGGGGGGGACAGACCGATGGCTACACCTTC. This codes for CASSSRGGQTDGYTF.

This sequence joins TRBV18 and TRBJ2-3, with no clear D. Trimming cost V 1 base and J 6 bases, with 11 bases left between them. The CDR3 has 14 amino acids. Germline-derived CDR1 and CDR2 are KGHSH and LQKENI. CDR3 DNA sequence: TGTGCCAGCTCACCACGAGGCGCGTCCGATACGCAGTATTTT. Amino acids: CASSPRGASDTQYF. The variable domain in full, completed from reference TRBV18 and TRBJ2-3, reads NAGVMQNPRHLVRRRGQEARLRCSPMKGHSHVYWYRQLPEEGLKFMVYLQKENIIDESGMPKERFSAEFPKEGPSILRIQQVVRGDSAAYFCASSPRGASDTQYFGPGTRLTVL.

Notes on this clone: At the DNA level, this CDR3 is encoded by other sequences in the same sample as well. The chain recombines TRBV10-2 with TRBJ1-5; TRBD1 matches 8 bases. This CDR3 comprises 15 residues. The trim removed 2 bases at V and 6 bases at J, leaving 6 bases unmatched. CDR1 is WSHSY, CDR2 SAAADI, per germline. CDR3 DNA: TGCGCCAGCAGTGAGGCATCAGGGGGCTCTCAGCCCCAGCATTTT. Translating it yields CASSEASGGSQPQHF.

By proportion, this clone is medium-sized. V is TRBV2 and J is TRBJ1-1; tentatively, D is TRBD1 (5 bases). V shed 4 bases and J shed 3 bases, with 12 bases lying between them. This CDR3 is 14 amino acids long. Germline V CDR1 and CDR2: SNHLY, FYNNEI. DNA for the CDR3: TGTGCCAGCAGTGCCCAGGGTAGGGACACTGAAGCTTTCTTT. Protein: CASSAQGRDTEAFF.

V gene TRBV7-2 combines with J gene TRBJ2-3; D call uncertain. CDR1 and CDR2 from the germline V gene are SGHTA and FQGNSA. The CDR3 covers 19 residues. The V end lost 5 bases, the J end lost 3 bases, and 27 bases lay between the germline ends. DNA for the CDR3: TGTGCCAGCAGCCCACGGCCTGGAAGAGGACCTTTCACAACAGATACGCAGTATTTT. It specifies CASSPRPGRGPFTTDTQYF. The complete variable domain, with remaining parts taken from reference TRBV7-2 and TRBJ2-3, reads GAGVSQSPSNKVTEKGKDVELRCDPISGHTALYWYRQSLGQGLEFLIYFQGNSAPDKSGLPSDRFSAERTGGSVSTLTIQRTQQEDSAVYLCASSPRPGRGPFTTDTQYFGPGTRLTVL.

This clone has just one count. The chain is built from TRBV10-3 and TRBJ1-3, with D perhaps matching TRBD1 (5 bases). Germline V gene data show CDR1 as ENHRY and CDR2 as SYGVKD. The V and J ends lost 9 bases and 1 base respectively, with 16 bases between them. The CDR3 loop spans 15 amino acids. CDR3 protein: CAICRDGGSGNTIYF. The CDR3 DNA reads as TGTGCCATTTGCCGGGACGGTGGGTCTGGAAACACCATATATTTT.

The chain links TRBV7-2 to TRBJ2-1, with TRBD2 matching over 8 bases. This CDR3 has 14 amino acids. Germline-derived CDR1 and CDR2 are SGHTA and FQGNSA. V lost 4 bases, J lost 7 bases, and 6 bases stayed unmatched. CDR3: CASSYRGGRNEQFF. The CDR3 nucleotides read TGTGCCAGCAGCTATCGGGGGGGCAGGAATGAGCAGTTCTTC.

The chain couples TRBV11-2 to TRBJ1-5, with 7 bases lining up with TRBD1. Germline assignment: CDR1 SGHAT and CDR2 FQNNGV. CDR3 length equals 15 residues. V was pared by 5 bases and J by 1 base, with 5 bases of the junction left unmatched. CDR3 nucleotides: TGTGCCAGCAGCAACGCAGGGGGGAGCAATCAGCCCCAGCATTTT. This encodes CASSNAGGSNQPQHF. The whole variable domain, remainder taken from reference TRBV11-2 and TRBJ1-5, is EAGVAQSPRYKIIEKRQSVAFWCNPISGHATLYWYQQILGQGPKLLIQFQNNGVVDDSQLPKDRFSAERLKGVDSTLKIQPAKLEDSAVYLCASSNAGGSNQPQHFGDGTRLSIL.

The DNA of the CDR3 is TGTGCCAGGTCCCAGGGCGGTAACTCTGGAAACACCATATATTTT. Amino acid sequence: CARSQGGNSGNTIYF. The chain is built from TRBV2 and TRBJ1-3, with a tentative D call TRBD1 (5 bases). The CDR3 is 15 residues long. Looked up from germline, CDR1 is SNHLY and CDR2 is FYNNEI. V lost 9 bases and J lost 0, with 15 bases in between.

CDR3 protein: CASTGQGSPNEKLFF. CDR3 nucleotide sequence: TGTGCCAGCACGGGACAGGGGTCCCCTAATGAAAAACTGTTTTTT. The V and J genes are TRBV2 and TRBJ1-4; 10 positions agree with TRBD1. Trimming removed 7 bases from V and 3 bases from J; junction bases left unmatched: 5. In germline, CDR1 is SNHLY, CDR2 FYNNEI. The CDR3 has 15 amino acids.